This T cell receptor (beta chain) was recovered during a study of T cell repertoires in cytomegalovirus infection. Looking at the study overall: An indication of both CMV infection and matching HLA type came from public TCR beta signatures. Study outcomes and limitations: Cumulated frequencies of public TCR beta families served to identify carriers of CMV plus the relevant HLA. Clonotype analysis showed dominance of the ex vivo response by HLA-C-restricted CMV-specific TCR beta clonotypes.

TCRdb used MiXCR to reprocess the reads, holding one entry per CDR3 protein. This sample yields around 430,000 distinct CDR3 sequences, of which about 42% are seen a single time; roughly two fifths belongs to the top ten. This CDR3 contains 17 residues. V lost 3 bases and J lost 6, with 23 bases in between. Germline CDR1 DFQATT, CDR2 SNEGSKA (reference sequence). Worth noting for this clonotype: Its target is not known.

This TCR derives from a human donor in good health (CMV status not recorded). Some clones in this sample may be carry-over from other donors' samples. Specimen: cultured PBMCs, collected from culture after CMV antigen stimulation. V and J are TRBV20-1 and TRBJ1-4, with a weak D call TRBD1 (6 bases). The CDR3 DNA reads TGCAGTGCTAGGACCTGGTTACCGGGGGCCAAGTATGAAAAACTGTTTTTT. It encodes CSARTWLPGAKYEKLFF.